Listed below are T cell receptor beta chains from one sample, sequenced in a study of cytomegalovirus exposure and HLA in healthy donors. Libraries were prepared by immunoSEQ multiplex PCR; TCRdb keeps only in-frame clonotypes and omits some of them. There are roughly 71,000 clones in the sample, with approximately 5.3% held by the top ten. What was sequenced was PBMCs. Receptors originate from a woman in her thirties or forties in good health and CMV-seropositive. The conserved cysteine and the conserved F or W are not part of the CDR3 here. The D gene is left open where the match is weak.

>NA|12|TRBV19
ASSIGRDRTEAF
>NA|10|TRBV2
ASRPSSYEQY
>NA|12|TRBV18
ASSPPRVAYEQY
>TRBD2|16|TRBV5-4
ASSAGLAGEITSYEQY
>NA|10|TRBV10-3
AISESDGVKH
>TRBD1|13|TRBV5-1
ASSGTGPNSYEQY
>NA|12|TRBV7-6
ASSKGTYSREQY
>TRBD2|16|TRBV5-6
ASSLLSGGSMYQETQY
>TRBD1|16|TRBV5-6
ASSFLLKRQGADYGYT
>TRBD1|14|TRBV11-2
ASSLAEGQGPYGYT
>NA|13|TRBV5-1
ASNPTWQGRDTQY
>TRBD2|14|TRBV27
ASSPGRGRGTGELF
>NA|12|TRBV25-1
ASSAPGRSDIQY
>NA|13|TRBV25-1
ASSEYGATNEKLF
>TRBD1|14|TRBV5-8
ASSLDAGQGFYEQY
>TRBD1|14|TRBV14
ASSSRDRGRNYGYT
>NA|12|TRBV5-6
ASSSGIFGNTIY
>NA|10|TRBV27
ASSYGYNEQF
>TRBD2|13|TRBV5-1
ASSHGLAGRSEQY
>NA|12|TRBV6-5
ASTPRTQTYEQY
>TRBD2|14|TRBV2
ASSPGLAGPTDTQY
>NA|16|TRBV30
AWSMNRARGSGANVLT
>TRBD1|12|TRBV6-6
ASSYPDREETQY
>NA|13|TRBV7-7
AVQGASEFTGELF
>TRBD2|13|TRBV5-1
ASSLASGSIHEQY
>TRBD2|14|TRBV10-2
ASSESVGRADNEQF
>NA|12|TRBV19
ASSTAPPRIEQY
>TRBD1|13|TRBV5-1
ASSLEGTGFSEQY
>TRBD2|16|TRBV5-1
ASSPPGTSGRGTDTQY
>TRBD2|12|TRBV6-5
ASSYGGGADTQY
>NA|12|TRBV15
ATSRDPGTNEQF
>NA|11|TRBV29-1
SVEENSGLPFT
>TRBD1|14|TRBV7-3
ASSLRQGDPTDTQY
>TRBD2|14|TRBV4-3
ASSREGGVGANVLT
>NA|12|TRBV14
ASSRRSSYNEQF
>NA|14|TRBV5-1
ASSTGSSANTGELF
>NA|14|TRBV7-2
ASSLEFSGVDEKLF
>NA|11|TRBV30
ALKDKAGNTIY
>NA|12|TRBV27
ASSPGQGGQPQH
>TRBD1|13|TRBV4-1
ASSPKPGTGREAF
>TRBD1|12|TRBV2
ASRRQGVNTEAF
>NA|12|TRBV29-1
SVEMGASGNTIY
>NA|12|TRBV7-6
ASSFDSHSYEQY
>TRBD1|14|TRBV5-6
ASRTTGQGVASPLH
>TRBD1|16|TRBV4-3
ASSQASGTGAVNTEAF
>NA|14|TRBV28
ASSLPSGSPNQPQH
>NA|15|TRBV7-8
ASSLGPGQTISYEQY
>NA|13|TRBV29-1
SVLNLAGKNTEAF
>TRBD2|15|TRBV25-1
ASSAPRVAGRAHEQY
>TRBD2|14|TRBV5-1
ASSLRLAGTPDTQY